The next 28 T cell receptor beta chains were all read from a single sample in a study of blood T cell repertoires in COVID-19. Assay used: immunoSEQ multiplex PCR; TCRdb lists only in-frame clones, some missing. The sample has about 350,000 clones; about 90% are singletons. The sample comprised PBMCs or T cells enriched from blood (not recorded which). The receptors here all came from a woman in her thirties who had recovered from COVID-19.

This sequence joins TRBV5-1 and TRBJ1-1, with D maybe TRBD1 (6 bases). This CDR3 has 14 amino acids. With 4 bases removed from V and 1 base from J, the gap between germline ends came to 11 bases. Germline loops: CDR1 SGHRS, CDR2 YFSETQ. For the CDR3, the DNA is TGCGCCAGCAGCCCCCTGACAGGGAACACTGAAGCTTTCTTT. This codes for CASSPLTGNTEAFF.

V usage is TRBV7-9 and J usage is TRBJ2-3, with 11 bases matching TRBD2. The CDR3 loop spans 12 amino acids. Germline V lookup: CDR1 SEHNR, CDR2 FQNEAQ (reference sequence). The trim removed 5 bases at V and 10 bases at J, leaving 2 bases unmatched. The DNA of the CDR3 is TGTGCCAGCAGCCCGGGACTAGCGGCGCAGTATTTT. As protein: CASSPGLAAQYF.

This clone was counted between two and nine times. The chain has TRBV27 and TRBJ1-1; 10 bases line up with TRBD1. The V segment lost 4 bases and the J segment 5 bases; nucleotides outside the gene matches: 4. The CDR3 totals 14 residues. Germline-derived CDR1 and CDR2 are MNHEY and SMNVEV (reference sequence). The CDR3 loop is CASSSRTGGTEAFF. In DNA form, the CDR3 reads TGTGCCAGCAGTTCAAGGACAGGGGGAACTGAAGCTTTCTTT.

The rearrangement links TRBV18 to TRBJ2-5; TRBD1 is a possible D gene (5 bases). The V end was cut by 4 bases, the J end by 1 base, with 10 bases between. Germline V gene data show CDR1 as KGHSH and CDR2 as LQKENI. The CDR3 contains 14 residues. This CDR3 reads CASSRGHTQETQYF. CDR3 DNA sequence: TGTGCCAGCTCACGAGGACACACCCAAGAGACCCAGTACTTC.

This rearrangement joins TRBV5-3 to TRBJ1-5, with no clear D. TRBV5-3 is designated an ORF whose function remains uncertain. V was pared by 2 bases and J by 6 bases, with 27 bases between. The CDR3 is 19 residues long. DNA of the CDR3: TGTGCCAGAAGCTTTTACGGGGATAAGCCCTCTATAAACCCTCAGCCCCAGCATTTT. This translates into CARSFYGDKPSINPQPQHF.

The chain is built from TRBV9 and TRBJ2-1; 11 bases fit TRBD2. Germline trimming cut 4 bases from V and 8 bases from J; bases unmatched to any gene: 11. This CDR3 has 16 residues. The V gene's germline CDR1 is SGDLS and CDR2 YYNGEE. For the CDR3, the DNA is TGTGCCAGCAGCCCTCGAACTGGGACTAGCGGCGATGAGCAGTTCTTC. This translates into CASSPRTGTSGDEQFF.

This clone was recorded a few times. J is TRBJ1-2 and V is TRBV15, with TRBD1 identical over 9 bases. Trimming took 3 bases from V and 4 from J; bases not matched to a gene: 6. Germline CDR1 LNHNV, CDR2 YYDKDF (reference sequence). The CDR3 length is 15 residues. The CDR3 sequence: CATSRDRGRAYGYTF. The DNA of the CDR3 is TGTGCCACCAGCAGGGACAGGGGTCGGGCCTATGGCTACACCTTC.

This chain uses TRBV9 with TRBJ2-2; D may be TRBD2 (6 bases). CDR1 is SGDLS and CDR2 is YYNGEE in the germline V gene. V was shortened by 2 bases and J by 1 base, with 6 bases between the two germline ends. CDR3 length: 14 amino acids. The CDR3, as DNA: TGTGCCAGCAGCGTGGGACTGAACACCGGGGAGCTGTTTTTT. Translating it yields CASSVGLNTGELFF.

The chain is built from TRBV12-3 or TRBV12-4 and TRBJ1-5; D may be TRBD1 (5 bases). Trimming stripped 7 bases from V and 5 bases from J, with 12 bases between. The CDR3 runs 13 residues. The CDR3 DNA sequence: TGTGCCAGCACCGTGGGGGGGTATCAGCCCCAGCATTTT. It specifies CASTVGGYQPQHF.

This clone was seen a single time. The J gene is TRBJ2-7, the V gene TRBV4-1; 7 nucleotides line up with TRBD2. Losses at the gene ends were 6 bases for V and 4 bases for J; bases not matched to a gene: 3. This CDR3 comprises 12 residues. The germline V gene encodes CDR1 MGHRA and CDR2 YSYEKL. CDR3 amino acids: CASSREGYEQYF. In nucleotides, the CDR3 is TGCGCCAGCAGTAGGGAGGGGTACGAGCAGTACTTC.

The gene calls are TRBV10-2 and TRBJ2-3; TRBD2 is a possible D gene (5 bases). The CDR3 is 13 amino acids. Germline lookup yields CDR1 WSHSY and CDR2 SAAADI. V was clipped by 7 bases and J by 2 bases, with 10 bases between them. CDR3 nucleotides: TGCGCCAGCATAAACCTAGCCACAGATACGCAGTATTTT. Translation: CASINLATDTQYF.

The V and J genes are TRBV7-9 and TRBJ1-3; possible D gene TRBD1, 5 bases. CDR1 and CDR2 from the germline V gene are SEHNR and FQNEAQ (reference sequence). The CDR3 covers 13 residues. Deletions cut 6 bases from V and 4 bases from J, with 10 bases between. CDR3: CASRGTAGNTIYF. CDR3 nucleotide sequence: TGTGCCAGCAGAGGGACTGCGGGAAACACCATATATTTT.

The CDR3 nucleotides are TGTGCCAGCAGTTTATCAAGGACTAGCGGGGGGCGGGATACGCAGTATTTT. It codes for CASSLSRTSGGRDTQYF. The V and J genes are TRBV27 and TRBJ2-3; 14 bases map to TRBD2. From germline, CDR1 is MNHEY and CDR2 SMNVEV (reference sequence). J gave up 6 bases and V 0 bases, and 5 bases lay outside the gene matches. This CDR3 contains 17 residues.

This clone was seen once. The genes are TRBV10-3 and TRBJ2-1; 7 nucleotides agree with TRBD1. Germline loops: CDR1 ENHRY, CDR2 SYGVKD. This CDR3 contains 13 residues. Losses at the gene ends were 6 bases for V and 4 bases for J; bases not matched to a gene: 3. DNA for the CDR3: TGTGCCATCAGAGGGGACAGTTACAATGAGCAGTTCTTC. It encodes CAIRGDSYNEQFF.

V is TRBV6-2 or TRBV6-3 and J is TRBJ2-4; TRBD1 might be the D (5 bases). Germline V gene data show CDR1 as MNHEY and CDR2 as SVGEGT. Trimming removed 7 bases from V and 1 base from J, with 20 bases in between. This CDR3 spans 17 amino acids. DNA of the CDR3: TGTGCCAGCAACCCCAACCCTCCAGGGTTGGCCAAAAACATTCAGTACTTC. This codes for CASNPNPPGLAKNIQYF.

This clone was recorded only once. The chain joins TRBV29-1 to TRBJ1-3, with D possibly being TRBD1 (5 bases). V lost 5 bases, J lost 8 bases, and 10 bases lay in between. The length of the CDR3 is 11 residues. The V gene's germline CDR1 is SQVTM and CDR2 ANQGSEA. The CDR3 here is CSVHQGHTIYF. In DNA form, the CDR3 reads TGCAGCGTTCACCAGGGCCACACCATATATTTT.

V gene TRBV3-1 (or the pseudogene TRBV3-2) combines with J gene TRBJ1-1; D is unclear. Trimming removed 2 bases from V and 1 base from J, with 8 bases in between. The CDR3 sequence is 14 residues long. The V gene's germline CDR1 is LGHDT and CDR2 YNNKEL (reference sequence). The CDR3 is CASSQPQRNTEAFF. The CDR3 DNA follows: TGTGCCAGCAGCCAACCACAGAGGAACACTGAAGCTTTCTTT.

The chain is built from TRBV30 and TRBJ1-4; tentatively, D is TRBD1 (6 bases). The CDR3 spans 15 residues. V lost 0 bases and J 7 bases, leaving 15 bases between the germline ends. Germline V lookup: CDR1 GTSNPN, CDR2 SVGIG (reference sequence). The CDR3 region has the DNA TGTGCCTGGAGTGTACTGGGGGCCGAGGGTGAAAAACTGTTTTTT. As protein: CAWSVLGAEGEKLFF.

The chain carries TRBV19 and TRBJ1-1, with 8 bases identical to TRBD1. Germline loops: CDR1 LNHDA, CDR2 SQIVND (reference sequence). The CDR3 runs 15 residues. V shed 4 bases and J 1 base; nucleotides not matched to a gene: 5. The CDR3 loop is CASSTGTGRNTEAFF. CDR3 coding DNA: TGTGCCAGTAGTACGGGGACAGGAAGGAACACTGAAGCTTTCTTT.

This clone occurred a few times. J is TRBJ2-1 and V is TRBV7-9; 10 bases map to TRBD1. The ends lost 5 bases at V and 3 bases at J; junction bases unmatched: 10. Germline CDR1 and CDR2: SEHNR and FQNEAQ (reference sequence). This CDR3 has 17 residues. CDR3 protein: CASSVPRGDRGYNEQFF. In DNA form, the CDR3 reads TGTGCCAGCAGCGTCCCTCGAGGGGACAGGGGCTACAATGAGCAGTTCTTC.

This rearrangement joins TRBV30 to TRBJ1-4, with D possibly matching TRBD1 (6 bases). CDR3 length: 16 amino acids. From germline, CDR1 is GTSNPN and CDR2 SVGIG (reference sequence). V was cut by 0 bases and J by 6 bases, with 17 bases left in between. CDR3 sequence reads: CAWSVPRTVRDEKLFF. In DNA, the CDR3 is TGTGCCTGGAGTGTACCCCGGACAGTTAGGGATGAAAAACTGTTTTTT.

The chain has TRBV7-2 and TRBJ2-2, with 10 positions matching TRBD2. CDR1 and CDR2 from the germline V gene are SGHTA and FQGNSA. This CDR3 is 16 amino acids long. Losses at the gene ends were 5 bases for V and 4 bases for J; bases not matched to a gene: 7. CDR3 coding DNA: TGTGCCAGCAGCCATAGCGGGGGGCGCGTCACCGGGGAGCTGTTTTTT. It codes for CASSHSGGRVTGELFF.

V gene TRBV3-1 (or the pseudogene TRBV3-2) combines with J gene TRBJ2-1; 7 nucleotides align to TRBD2. This CDR3 has 15 residues. Trimming at V came to 3 bases and at J to 8 bases, leaving 10 bases not matched to a gene. CDR1 is LGHDT, CDR2 YNNKEL, per germline (reference sequence). As DNA, the CDR3 is TGTGCCAGCAGCCAGCCCGTTGGAGGGAGGGATGAGCAGTTCTTC. It translates to CASSQPVGGRDEQFF.

Concerning this clone itself: Other DNA sequences in the same sample also yield this CDR3. The gene calls are TRBV24-1 and TRBJ1-5, with 8 nucleotides matching TRBD1. The CDR3 covers 15 residues. J gave up 3 bases and V 4 bases, and 4 bases lay outside the gene matches. Germline lookup yields CDR1 KGHDR and CDR2 SFDVKD. Here the CDR3 reads CATSEGQGDNQPQHF. Written as DNA, the CDR3 is TGTGCCACCAGTGAAGGACAGGGCGACAATCAGCCCCAGCATTTT.

The CDR3 is CASSQPGMGASYNEQFF. As DNA, the CDR3 is TGTGCCAGCAGCCAACCGGGGATGGGAGCGTCCTACAATGAGCAGTTCTTC. The rearrangement links TRBV3-1 (or the pseudogene TRBV3-2) to TRBJ2-1, with a possible D match to TRBD2 (5 bases). Trimming stripped 2 bases from V and 1 base from J, with 15 bases between. The CDR3 contains 17 residues. The V gene's germline CDR1 is LGHDT and CDR2 YNNKEL (reference sequence).

This clone was seen just once. The chain uses TRBV15 and TRBJ1-1; no clear D gene. Looked up from germline, CDR1 is LNHNV and CDR2 is YYDKDF (reference sequence). Trimming cost V 0 bases and J 1 base, with 12 bases left between them. CDR3 length: 16 amino acids. CDR3 DNA sequence: TGTGCCACCAGCAGAGATCATCCGGGTGCGAACACTGAAGCTTTCTTT. Translated, it gives CATSRDHPGANTEAFF.

The chain is built from TRBV2 and TRBJ2-1, with a tentative D call TRBD2 (5 bases). The CDR3 has 12 residues. CDR1 and CDR2 (germline): SNHLY, FYNNEI. The V end was cut by 4 bases, the J end by 7 bases, with 8 bases between. The CDR3 bases are TGTGCCAGCAGTGGAGGGCGGAATGAGCAGTTCTTC. Translating it yields CASSGGRNEQFF.

V usage is TRBV4-3 and J usage is TRBJ2-1; D is unclear. In germline, CDR1 is LGHNA, CDR2 YSLEER. This CDR3 is built from 13 residues. With 1 base removed from V and 3 bases from J, the gap between germline ends came to 4 bases. CDR3 DNA: TGCGCCAGCAGCCAAGGAGTCTACAATGAGCAGTTCTTC. The encoded protein is CASSQGVYNEQFF.